This TCR beta chain was captured by sequencing in a study of radiotherapy plus CTLA-4 blockade in lung cancer. Study summary: Objective responses were observed in approximately 20% of patients, and disease control was achieved by around 31%.

The CDR3 runs to 15 residues. CDR1 and CDR2 from the germline V gene are LGHNA and YSLEER. V lost 2 bases and J 3 bases, leaving 14 bases between the germline ends. Study-wide results and caveats: Once radiotherapy plus ipilimumab had been given, TCR clones derived from tumor expanded in blood.

As regards this clone: As yet, its antigen is unknown.

TCRdb's table, derived via immunoSEQ multiplex PCR, lists solely in-frame clones and lacks some. Among tens of thousands of clones listed, nearly 80% were seen once. The sample was peripheral blood, taken from a patient treated with radiotherapy plus ipilimumab. The J gene is TRBJ2-7, the V gene TRBV4-3; maybe TRBD1 (6 bases). The sequence was obtained from a human donor with non-small cell lung cancer that progressed on radiotherapy plus ipilimumab. The CDR3 DNA reads as TGCGCCAGCAGCCAACACCTCGGACAGAGCTACGAGCAGTACTTC. It translates to CASSQHLGQSYEQYF.